Each of the 23 T cell receptor beta chains below was sequenced from the same sample in a study of neurological immune-mediated disorders. TCRdb independently ran MiXCR on the 5' RACE reads; one entry per CDR3 protein. The sample has around 50,000 distinct CDR3 sequences; 16% are singletons. The source material was PBMCs. These receptors originate from a man between 60 and 70 years old in good health.

This clonotype has ten or more counts. The V gene is TRBV7-8, the J gene TRBJ2-2, with 16 bases that match TRBD2. The CDR3 covers 17 residues. Germline lookup yields CDR1 SGHVS and CDR2 FQNEAQ. V shed 6 bases, J shed 6 bases, and the junction held 7 bases outside the gene matches. CDR3 sequence reads: CASSAGTSGRGSGELFF. As DNA, the CDR3 is TGTGCCAGCAGTGCCGGGACTAGCGGGAGGGGGTCCGGGGAGCTGTTTTTT.

This clonotype was observed many times. This chain joins TRBV20-1 and TRBJ2-2, with 9 positions matching TRBD2. CDR1 is DFQATT, CDR2 SNEGSKA, per germline (reference sequence). The CDR3 is 14 amino acids. V shed 1 base, J shed 5 bases, and the junction held 2 bases outside the gene matches. CDR3 region: CSARGLAETGELFF. The CDR3 DNA reads as TGCAGTGCTAGAGGACTAGCGGAAACCGGGGAGCTGTTTTTT.

This clonotype was counted ten times or more. This sequence joins TRBV20-1 and TRBJ2-7, with D possibly being TRBD1 (5 bases). The CDR3 extends over 14 amino acids. CDR1 DFQATT and CDR2 SNEGSKA come from the germline V gene (reference sequence). With 5 bases removed from V and 3 bases from J, the gap between germline ends came to 17 bases. The DNA for the CDR3 is TGCAGTGCTCAGGGTTTAAATGGAAACTACGAGCAGTACTTC. The encoded protein is CSAQGLNGNYEQYF.

In this sample, this clonotype turned up many times. The CDR3 DNA reads TGTGCCAGCAGCTTGGTCGGAGATGGCTACACCTTC. This codes for CASSLVGDGYTF. The chain combines TRBV5-5 with TRBJ1-2; D is uncertain. With 0 bases removed from V and 6 bases from J, the gap between germline ends came to 6 bases. Germline CDR1 SGHKS, CDR2 YYEKEE (reference sequence). CDR3 length equals 12 residues. The entire variable domain, with the rest obtained from reference TRBV5-5 and TRBJ1-2, is as follows: DAGVTQSPTHLIKTRGQQVTLRCSPISGHKSVSWYQQVLGQGPQFIFQYYEKEERGRGNFPDRFSARQFPNYSSELNVNALLLGDSALYLCASSLVGDGYTFGSGTRLTVV.

This clonotype was recorded at least ten times. The genes are TRBV24-1 and TRBJ2-5; a weak D match, TRBD1 (5 bases). This CDR3 is 13 amino acids long. The ends were cut back, 5 bases at V and 2 bases at J, with 8 bases in the middle. Germline loops: CDR1 KGHDR, CDR2 SFDVKD. Here the CDR3 DNA reads TGTGCCACCAGTGGGGGCAGTCAAGAGACCCAGTACTTC. It specifies CATSGGSQETQYF.

This clonotype showed up many times. This chain joins TRBV5-1 and TRBJ2-1, with D possibly being TRBD1 (5 bases). CDR1 is SGHRS, CDR2 YFSETQ, per germline. V was trimmed by 4 bases and J by 8 bases, leaving 13 bases between them. This CDR3 comprises 13 residues. For the CDR3, the DNA is TGCGCCAGCAGCACGAGTGGGGCGGATGAGCAGTTCTTC. It yields the protein CASSTSGADEQFF.

This clonotype was seen ten or more times. The J gene is TRBJ1-1, the V gene TRBV6-5; maybe TRBD1 (5 bases). Germline CDR1 MNHEY, CDR2 SVGAGI. The CDR3 covers 17 residues. V lost 4 bases and J 2 bases, leaving 20 bases between the germline ends. The CDR3 loop is CASSSLLGRQINTEAFF. The CDR3 DNA sequence: TGTGCCAGCAGTTCATTATTAGGCAGACAGATTAACACTGAAGCTTTCTTT.

Many counts were recorded for this clonotype. The rearrangement uses TRBV9 and TRBJ2-7; D unresolved. There are 12 residues in the CDR3. The V end lost 4 bases, the J end lost 2 bases, and 7 bases lay between the germline ends. The germline V gene encodes CDR1 SGDLS and CDR2 YYNGEE. The CDR3 DNA reads TGTGCCAGCAGCCCTGGGGCCTACGAGCAGTACTTC. Translation gives CASSPGAYEQYF.

This clonotype showed up many times. The CDR3 coding sequence is TGCAGTGCTAGAGTCCCCCCCCGCTTCGGGGGCCAAGAGACCCAGTACTTC. This translates into CSARVPPRFGGQETQYF. V gene TRBV20-1 combines with J gene TRBJ2-5; TRBD2 is a possible D gene (6 bases). The V end lost 1 base, the J end lost 1 base, and 19 bases lay between the germline ends. This CDR3 contains 17 residues. CDR1 and CDR2 (germline): DFQATT, SNEGSKA (reference sequence).

This clonotype occurred many times. The chain carries TRBV20-1 and TRBJ2-2; no clear D. The CDR3 has 12 amino acids. The germline V and J ends were trimmed by 4 bases and 0 bases, with 3 bases remaining between them. Germline assignment: CDR1 DFQATT and CDR2 SNEGSKA (reference sequence). CDR3 DNA: TGCAGTGCTAAGGCGAACACCGGGGAGCTGTTTTTT. It encodes CSAKANTGELFF.

This clonotype came up many times. This chain connects TRBV14 to TRBJ2-7; 7 nucleotides align to TRBD1. This CDR3 region has 14 residues. Unmatched junction bases numbered 2, after V lost 0 bases and J lost 3 bases. Looked up from germline, CDR1 is SGHDN and CDR2 is FVKESK. The CDR3 DNA follows: TGTGCCAGCAGCCAAGAATGGGACAGCTACGAGCAGTACTTC. Its protein product is CASSQEWDSYEQYF.

This clonotype was counted only a few times. This chain connects TRBV6-5 to TRBJ2-1, with 8 bases matching TRBD2. V trimming: 6 bases; J trimming: 4 bases; junction bases outside the gene matches: 8. The germline V gene has CDR1 MNHEY and CDR2 SVGAGI. The CDR3 totals 15 residues. The CDR3 loop reads CASSVIAGSYNEQFF. The DNA of the CDR3 is TGTGCCAGCAGCGTGATAGCGGGAAGTTACAATGAGCAGTTCTTC.

This clonotype showed up many times. This rearrangement joins TRBV10-3 to TRBJ2-7; 8 bases agree with TRBD1. The CDR3 covers 14 residues. Germline V CDR1 and CDR2: ENHRY, SYGVKD. The V and J ends lost 2 bases and 2 bases, in that order; junction bases with no gene match: 2. Written as DNA, the CDR3 is TGTGCCATCAGTGAGGACAGGGGCACCTACGAGCAGTACTTC. Translated, it gives CAISEDRGTYEQYF.

Details on this clonotype: A much larger clone lies a single base off, so this may be a read error. The gene calls are TRBV28 and TRBJ2-2, with D perhaps matching TRBD1 (6 bases). The CDR3 covers 15 residues. CDR1 MDHEN and CDR2 SYDVKM come from the germline V gene. CDR3 sequence (DNA): TGTGCCAGCAGTGGTACCGGACAGATCACCTGGGAGCTGTTTTTT. It specifies CASSGTGQITWELFF.

As concerns this clonotype: The junction departs from germline at one end; a sequencing error may be responsible. This chain uses TRBV4-1 with TRBJ2-2, with TRBD2 identical over 9 bases. The germline CDR1 and CDR2 sequences are MGHRA and YSYEKL. This CDR3 comprises 17 residues. The CDR3 region is CASSQDPGTSYTRELFF. The DNA for the CDR3 is TGCGCCAGCAGCCAGGACCCCGGGACTAGCTACACCAGGGAGTTGTTTTTT.

The V call is TRBV7-2, the J call TRBJ2-1; tentative D call: TRBD2 (5 bases). Germline lookup yields CDR1 SGHTA and CDR2 FQGNSA. This CDR3 has 14 amino acids. The V end was cut by 5 bases, the J end by 4 bases, with 12 bases between. This CDR3 is CASSTNGLYNEQFF. The CDR3 nucleotides read TGTGCCAGCAGCACGAACGGACTGTACAATGAGCAGTTCTTC.

This clonotype has just a few counts. The chain joins TRBV16 to TRBJ2-7; D is unresolved. V was trimmed by 4 bases and J by 1 base, leaving 17 bases between them. This CDR3 spans 16 amino acids. Germline loops: CDR1 KGHSY, CDR2 FQNENV. CDR3 sequence: CASSPRVSGLSYEQYF. Here the CDR3 DNA reads TGTGCCAGCAGCCCAAGGGTTTCCGGGTTGTCCTACGAGCAGTACTTC.

This clonotype occurred many times. The chain's CDR3 is CASSLGQGRLQYF. CDR3 in DNA: TGTGCCAGCAGCTTAGGGCAGGGGAGGCTGCAGTACTTC. The chain recombines TRBV7-2 with TRBJ2-7, with D tentatively TRBD1 or TRBD2 (6 bases each). Germline V gene data show CDR1 as SGHTA and CDR2 as FQGNSA. Trimming stripped 1 base from V and 9 bases from J, with 13 bases between. The CDR3 is 13 residues long.

This chain links TRBV12-3 or TRBV12-4 with TRBJ1-5; D possibly corresponds to TRBD1 (5 bases). Trimming left V 7 bases short and J 7 bases short, with 20 bases between. The CDR3 has 15 residues. The CDR3 region is CASMGPRQIGQPQHF. The CDR3 nucleotides read TGTGCCAGCATGGGGCCGCGGCAGATCGGCCAGCCCCAGCATTTT.

This clonotype came up many times. The chain employs TRBV20-1 and TRBJ2-1; perhaps TRBD1 as D (6 bases). The V end was cut by 5 bases, the J end by 4 bases, with 18 bases between. The CDR3 length is 15 residues. Germline V gene lookup returns CDR1 DFQATT and CDR2 SNEGSKA (reference sequence). This CDR3 is CSAPKQQGRYNEQFF. CDR3 bases: TGCAGTGCTCCGAAGCAACAGGGAAGGTACAATGAGCAGTTCTTC.

This clonotype was counted many times. CDR3 region: CASRQGVDTDTQYF. CDR3 bases: TGTGCCAGCCGACAGGGAGTGGACACAGATACGCAGTATTTT. The chain couples TRBV7-2 to TRBJ2-3; 7 positions match TRBD1. V shed 8 bases, J shed 2 bases, and the junction held 7 bases outside the gene matches. CDR3 size: 14 residues. Germline V gene sequence: CDR1 SGHTA, CDR2 FQGNSA.

This clonotype occurred many times. The chain combines TRBV7-2 with TRBJ2-7, with 7 bases lining up with TRBD1. CDR1 and CDR2 (germline): SGHTA, FQGNSA. The trim removed 5 bases at V and 5 bases at J, leaving 6 bases unmatched. The CDR3 has 13 residues. CDR3 in DNA: TGTGCCAGCAGCCAACAGGGGTCCGACGAGCAGTACTTC. It is translated as CASSQQGSDEQYF. Combining the CDR3 with reference TRBV7-2 and TRBJ2-7 gives the whole variable domain GAGVSQSPSNKVTEKGKDVELRCDPISGHTALYWYRQSLGQGLEFLIYFQGNSAPDKSGLPSDRFSAERTGGSVSTLTIQRTQQEDSAVYLCASSQQGSDEQYFGPGTRLTVT.

The chain joins TRBV9 to TRBJ1-4; 9 bases are shared with TRBD1. The CDR3 totals 15 residues. Looked up from germline, CDR1 is SGDLS and CDR2 is YYNGEE. V lost 0 bases and J lost 5; bases outside the gene matches: 2. The CDR3 DNA is TGTGCCAGCAGCGTAGAAGGGACAGGGAATGAAAAACTGTTTTTT. This sequence encodes CASSVEGTGNEKLFF. Using reference TRBV9 and TRBJ1-4 for the parts outside the CDR3, the full variable domain is DSGVTQTPKHLITATGQRVTLRCSPRSGDLSVYWYQQSLDQGLQFLIQYYNGEERAKGNILERFSAQQFPDLHSELNLSSLELGDSALYFCASSVEGTGNEKLFFGSGTQLSVL.